Shown below are 28 T cell receptor beta chains from a single sample sequenced in a study of PD-1 blockade in mismatch repair-deficient tumors. Using immunoSEQ multiplex PCR, the repertoire was profiled, and TCRdb retains in-frame clones only, with some absent. Counted here are about 84,000 clones, approximately 81% occurring once; the ten biggest clones make up 2.5% to 3%. Specimen: peripheral blood, collected 12 weeks after starting pembrolizumab. These receptor sequences come from an adult with mismatch repair-deficient cancer.

The CDR3 bases are TGCAGCGTTGCGGGGGGCGACTACAATGAGCAGTTCTTC. Translated: CSVAGGDYNEQFF. J is TRBJ2-1 and V is TRBV29-1, with D possibly being TRBD2 (7 bases). Germline V lookup: CDR1 SQVTM, CDR2 ANQGSEA. This CDR3 is built from 13 residues. Trimming left V 4 bases short and J 3 bases short, with 10 bases between.

The rearrangement links TRBV27 to TRBJ2-1, with D possibly TRBD2 on 7 matching bases. This CDR3 has 14 residues. Trimming pared 2 bases from V and 7 bases from J, leaving 12 bases between. Germline V gene lookup returns CDR1 MNHEY and CDR2 SMNVEV (reference sequence). CDR3 nucleotides: TGTGCCAGCAGTTTAAAGGGGGGGAGAAATGAGCAGTTCTTC. Amino acid sequence: CASSLKGGRNEQFF.

The gene calls are TRBV5-1 and TRBJ2-3; TRBD2 agrees at 14 bases. CDR3 size: 16 residues. Losses at the gene ends were 4 bases for V and 5 bases for J; bases not matched to a gene: 6. The germline CDR1 and CDR2 sequences are SGHRS and YFSETQ. The chain's CDR3 is CASSDPGLAGVDTQYF. CDR3 DNA sequence: TGCGCCAGCAGCGATCCGGGACTAGCGGGAGTAGATACGCAGTATTTT.

This chain links TRBV11-3 with TRBJ2-7, with 10 nucleotides matching TRBD2. V lost 6 bases, J lost 1 base, and 9 bases stayed unmatched. Germline V lookup: CDR1 SGHNT, CDR2 YENEEA. CDR3 length equals 16 residues. The CDR3 loop reads CASSSETSGRSYEQYF. The CDR3 DNA is TGTGCCAGCAGTTCTGAGACTAGCGGGCGTTCCTACGAGCAGTACTTC.

This chain joins TRBV7-9 and TRBJ2-6; 12 bases are a match to TRBD2. V trimming: 8 bases; J trimming: 1 base; junction bases outside the gene matches: 0. Germline loops: CDR1 SEHNR, CDR2 FQNEAQ (reference sequence). This CDR3 is built from 15 residues. The CDR3 region has the DNA TGTGCCAGCGGACTAGCGGGATCTGGGGCCAACGTCCTGACTTTC. Its protein is CASGLAGSGANVLTF.

V is TRBV29-1 and J is TRBJ2-5; the D is unclear. The germline V gene encodes CDR1 SQVTM and CDR2 ANQGSEA. V dropped 0 bases and J dropped 4 bases, with 3 bases sitting between them. The CDR3 sequence is 11 residues long. CDR3 sequence reads: CSVEDIETQYF. CDR3 in DNA: TGCAGCGTTGAAGATATAGAGACCCAGTACTTC. Looking up the rest from reference TRBV29-1 and TRBJ2-5 gives the full variable domain: SAVISQKPSRDICQRGTSLTIQCQVDSQVTMMFWYRQQPGQSLTLIATANQGSEATYESGFVIDKFPISRPNLTFSTLTVSNMSPEDSSIYLCSVEDIETQYFGPGTRLLVL.

The chain carries TRBV27 and TRBJ2-5; 10 bases map to TRBD1. Germline assignment: CDR1 MNHEY and CDR2 SMNVEV (reference sequence). The CDR3 runs 13 residues. Trimming removed 6 bases from V and 5 bases from J; junction bases left unmatched: 3. The CDR3 region is CASRGQGIETQYF. The CDR3 bases are TGTGCCAGCAGGGGACAGGGGATCGAGACCCAGTACTTC.

This sequence joins TRBV15 and TRBJ1-2; D possibly corresponds to TRBD1 (6 bases). Between the trimmed V and J ends, which lost 3 bases and 7 bases, there was a span of 15 bases. Looked up from germline, CDR1 is LNHNV and CDR2 is YYDKDF (reference sequence). The CDR3 contains 14 residues. Here the CDR3 DNA reads TGTGCCACCAGCAGCAAGCAGGGGTCTTTTGGCTACACCTTC. Protein: CATSSKQGSFGYTF. Filled out from reference TRBV15 and TRBJ1-2, the complete variable domain reads DAMVIQNPRYQVTQFGKPVTLSCSQTLNHNVMYWYQQKSSQAPKLLFHYYDKDFNNEADTPDNFQSRRPNTSFCFLDIRSPGLGDTAMYLCATSSKQGSFGYTFGSGTRLTVV.

In its sample, this clone was seen a few times. The V call is TRBV5-4, the J call TRBJ2-7, with D perhaps TRBD2 (6 bases). The CDR3 has 13 residues. V gave up 4 bases and J gave up 2 bases, with 10 bases separating them. Germline-derived CDR1 and CDR2 are SGHNT and YYREEE (reference sequence). In nucleotides, the CDR3 is TGTGCCAGCAGCAGGGAGGCCACCTACGAGCAGTACTTC. Translating it yields CASSREATYEQYF.

The rearrangement links TRBV27 to TRBJ2-3; TRBD1 matches 9 bases. Trimming cost V 6 bases and J 4 bases; bases outside gene matches: 5. Per the germline V gene, CDR1 is MNHEY and CDR2 is SMNVEV (reference sequence). The CDR3 spans 14 residues. CDR3 sequence: CASSRDRDADTQYF. DNA of the CDR3: TGTGCCAGCAGCCGGGACAGGGATGCAGATACGCAGTATTTT.

V is TRBV18 and J is TRBJ1-4; 7 bases line up with TRBD1. The germline V gene encodes CDR1 KGHSH and CDR2 LQKENI. The CDR3 spans 15 residues. With V trimmed by 3 bases and J by 7 bases, 8 bases remained unmatched. The CDR3 is CASSPIGGAGEKLFF. The CDR3 coding sequence is TGTGCCAGCTCACCGATAGGGGGCGCGGGTGAAAAACTGTTTTTT.

The chain recombines TRBV19 with TRBJ1-1; D is undetermined. Germline-derived CDR1 and CDR2 are LNHDA and SQIVND (reference sequence). This CDR3 has 13 amino acids. V was shortened by 7 bases and J by 0 bases, with 9 bases between the two germline ends. The CDR3 nucleotides are TGTGCCAGTACCTCGACCCTGAACACTGAAGCTTTCTTT. Translating gives CASTSTLNTEAFF.

The chain combines TRBV7-9 with TRBJ1-5; 7 positions match TRBD1. Germline assignment: CDR1 SEHNR and CDR2 FQNEAQ (reference sequence). This CDR3 has 15 amino acids. V was clipped by 5 bases and J by 4 bases; unmatched bases: 8. DNA of the CDR3: TGTGCCAGCAGCCCCACGACAGGGTTGAATCAGCCCCAGCATTTT. It translates to CASSPTTGLNQPQHF.

This clone was recorded a few times. The chain links TRBV4-1 to TRBJ2-7; no clear D gene. Trimming removed 1 base from V and 1 base from J, with 11 bases in between. CDR3 length: 15 amino acids. Germline assignment: CDR1 MGHRA and CDR2 YSYEKL. CDR3 residues: CASSQALVGSYEQYF. Written as DNA, the CDR3 is TGCGCCAGCAGCCAAGCGCTGGTTGGATCCTACGAGCAGTACTTC.

The chain couples TRBV28 to TRBJ2-7; perhaps TRBD2 as D (5 bases). Between the trimmed V and J ends, which lost 7 bases and 2 bases, there was a span of 15 bases. Germline assignment: CDR1 MDHEN and CDR2 SYDVKM. The CDR3 runs to 14 residues. The CDR3 DNA reads as TGTGCCAGCACACTGACTATTGTGCCCTACGAGCAGTACTTC. It encodes CASTLTIVPYEQYF.

Only one count was recorded for this clone. CDR3 nucleotide sequence: TGTGCCTGGAGGGCACAGTGGGACACTGAAGCTTTCTTT. It encodes CAWRAQWDTEAFF. The rearrangement joins TRBV30 to TRBJ1-1; D call uncertain. Deletions cut 3 bases from V and 3 bases from J, with 11 bases between. CDR1 is GTSNPN and CDR2 is SVGIG in the germline V gene (reference sequence). The CDR3 is 13 amino acids.

The chain carries TRBV5-1 and TRBJ1-1; the D gene is possibly TRBD1 (5 bases). Trimming left V 0 bases short and J 2 bases short, with 8 bases between. Germline V gene data show CDR1 as SGHRS and CDR2 as YFSETQ. This CDR3 has 14 amino acids. CDR3 in amino acids: CASSLGRGNTEAFF. The CDR3 DNA is TGCGCCAGCAGCTTGGGAAGGGGCAACACTGAAGCTTTCTTT.

The sample holds a few counts of this clone. The chain joins TRBV28 to TRBJ1-2; a weak D match, TRBD1 (6 bases). The CDR3 totals 15 residues. V was pared by 3 bases and J by 5 bases, with 16 bases between. Looked up from germline, CDR1 is MDHEN and CDR2 is SYDVKM. The CDR3 protein is CASSFGQFMGYGYTF. The DNA of the CDR3 is TGTGCCAGCAGTTTCGGACAGTTCATGGGGTATGGCTACACCTTC.

This clone was found a few times. Here the CDR3 DNA reads TGTGCCAGCAGTACGCTAGCGGGAGTCGTCCTCGAGCAGTACTTC. Its translation: CASSTLAGVVLEQYF. The chain employs TRBV27 and TRBJ2-7; 10 bases fit TRBD2. The CDR3 has 15 amino acids. The J segment lost 6 bases and the V segment lost 5 bases, leaving 10 bases of the junction unmatched. Germline values: CDR1 MNHEY, CDR2 SMNVEV (reference sequence).

CDR3 DNA: TGTGCCAGCAGCCTCGGACAGGGTCATGAAAAACTGTTTTTT. Encoded protein: CASSLGQGHEKLFF. The J gene is TRBJ1-4, the V gene TRBV7-8; TRBD1 aligns across 8 bases. The CDR3 runs 14 residues. Trimming took 5 bases from V and 6 from J; bases not matched to a gene: 5. CDR1 SGHVS and CDR2 FQNEAQ come from the germline V gene.

On this clone itself: This specimen includes other DNA sequences encoding the same CDR3. This chain uses TRBV27 with TRBJ1-1; D unresolved. The germline gives CDR1 MNHEY, CDR2 SMNVEV (reference sequence). The V and J ends lost 8 bases and 4 bases respectively, with 8 bases between them. This CDR3 comprises 11 residues. CDR3 in amino acids: CASSRGTEAFF. The CDR3 nucleotides are TGTGCCAGCTCCCGCGGCACTGAAGCTTTCTTT.

The V and J genes are TRBV6-6 and TRBJ1-2; D perhaps matches TRBD1 (6 bases). This CDR3 comprises 14 residues. Trimming removed 4 bases from V and 5 bases from J, with 14 bases in between. CDR1 is MNHNY, CDR2 SVGAGI, per germline (reference sequence). The CDR3 nucleotides are TGTGCCAGCAGTTCGGACAGAAATAATTATGGCTACACCTTC. Its protein product is CASSSDRNNYGYTF.

The chain uses TRBV14 and TRBJ2-3; 10 positions agree with TRBD2. CDR1 SGHDN and CDR2 FVKESK come from the germline V gene. The CDR3 runs to 17 residues. Trimming at V came to 2 bases and at J to 1 base, leaving 6 bases not matched to a gene. The DNA of the CDR3 is TGTGCCAGCAGCCAATTTACCGGGACTAGCGGCACAGATACGCAGTATTTT. Translation gives CASSQFTGTSGTDTQYF.

In this sample, this clone turned up once. The J gene is TRBJ2-2, the V gene TRBV19; perhaps TRBD2 as D (5 bases). V lost 4 bases to trimming and J lost 1 base, with 10 bases between them. The germline V gene encodes CDR1 LNHDA and CDR2 SQIVND (reference sequence). The CDR3 runs to 15 residues. The CDR3 region is CASSNPAENTGELFF. In DNA form, the CDR3 reads TGTGCCAGTAGTAATCCAGCGGAGAACACCGGGGAGCTGTTTTTT.

This clone turned up a few times. The chain recombines TRBV11-2 with TRBJ2-7; no clear D gene. Trimming removed 3 bases at V and 3 bases at J, with 15 bases between. The CDR3 runs to 15 residues. Germline V gene data show CDR1 as SGHAT and CDR2 as FQNNGV. The CDR3 DNA sequence: TGTGCCAGCAGCTTTGGCACGGGCCGTCACTACGAGCAGTACTTC. It codes for CASSFGTGRHYEQYF.

The chain is built from TRBV9 and TRBJ2-2, with 9 bases fitting TRBD2. Per the germline V gene, CDR1 is SGDLS and CDR2 is YYNGEE. V gave up 2 bases and J gave up 3 bases; unmatched junction bases: 2. CDR3 length equals 15 residues. The CDR3: CASSVAGGDTGELFF. The DNA of the CDR3 is TGTGCCAGCAGCGTGGCGGGAGGGGACACCGGGGAGCTGTTTTTT.

By its share, this clone is medium-sized. V usage is TRBV27 and J usage is TRBJ2-7; D may be TRBD2 (6 bases). The germline V gene encodes CDR1 MNHEY and CDR2 SMNVEV (reference sequence). The CDR3 consists of 17 residues. Trimming took off 5 bases at V and 0 bases at J, with 20 bases between the two ends. The chain's CDR3 is CASSPNNLGLSSYEQYF. CDR3 coding DNA: TGTGCCAGCAGTCCGAACAATCTGGGACTCAGCTCCTACGAGCAGTACTTC.

This clone was recorded once. This sequence joins TRBV6-5 and TRBJ1-1; possible D gene TRBD1, 6 bases. V lost 5 bases to trimming and J lost 6 bases, with 16 bases between them. Germline lookup yields CDR1 MNHEY and CDR2 SVGAGI. The CDR3 extends over 14 amino acids. CDR3 coding DNA: TGTGCCAGCAGTATGAGGGGGATGGGTGCTGAAGCTTTCTTT. Its protein is CASSMRGMGAEAFF.